This T cell receptor beta chain originates from a study of shared clonotypes between healthy human individuals. CDR3 size: 12 residues. Per germline, CDR1 SNHLY and CDR2 FYNNEI. The V gene lost 7 bases and the J gene lost 0 bases, with 5 bases spanning the gap. Sequenced by immunoSEQ multiplex PCR; TCRdb stores in-frame clones only, minus some. Of 2 million to 2.5 million clones listed, over 85% are singletons. Sequencing used naive CD4+ T cells from PBMCs. Sample subset: CD45RA+ positively selected. This clonotype was obtained from a man aged 18 to 29 in good health. Some clones in this sample may be carry-over from other donors' samples. The rearrangement links TRBV2 to TRBJ2-3; unclear D gene. CDR3 in DNA: TGTGCCAGCACTCCAAGCACAGATACGCAGTATTTT. Protein product: CASTPSTDTQYF.